This TCR beta chain was retrieved from a study of blood T cell repertoires in COVID-19. Study at large: The cDNA or gDNA used as material had been derived from T cells, B-cell-depleted T cells, or PBMCs.

The method was immunoSEQ multiplex PCR; TCRdb's version includes in-frame clones alone and lacks a portion of them. The data hold around 300,000 clones, with approximately 85% observed a single time. Per the germline V gene, CDR1 is MNHEY and CDR2 is SMNVEV (reference sequence). V was clipped by 4 bases and J by 0 bases, with 27 bases between them. There are 20 residues in the CDR3. The sequenced sample consisted of peripheral blood. The source of this sequence is a man between 18 and 29 years old with active or convalescent COVID-19. The chain links TRBV27 to TRBJ2-5; a possible D gene is TRBD1 (6 bases). The CDR3 coding sequence is TGTGCCAGCAGTTCCCCCGGACAGACAGGAGTGTATCAGTACCAAGAGACCCAGTACTTC. Its translation is CASSSPGQTGVYQYQETQYF.